These T cell receptor beta chains were read from a single sample in a study of shared T cell receptors in the human thymus. Only in-frame clones appear in the TCRdb table, and some are missing; sequencing was by immunoSEQ multiplex PCR. The sample lists approximately 400,000 clones; approximately 95% were seen once. The source material was thymocytes. The receptors were gathered from a human donor. Each CDR3 is given with its conserved first and last residue. The D gene is left open where the match is weak. Not every row has a clone size; where given, it reads once, few, many or a size class.

d_call,j_call,clone_size,v_call,cdr3_length,cdr3_nt,cdr3_aa
TRBD2,TRBJ2-3,-,TRBV14,18,TGTGCCAGCAGCCTAGGACTAGCGGGAGTTTCTAGCACAGATACGCAGTATTTT,CASSLGLAGVSSTDTQYF
-,TRBJ1-1,-,TRBV7-8,11,TGTGCCAGCAGCTCCGGTACTGAAGCTTTCTTT,CASSSGTEAFF
-,TRBJ2-5,-,TRBV25-1,13,TGTGCCAGCAGTGACGACAGCCAAGAGACCCAGTACTTC,CASSDDSQETQYF
TRBD1,TRBJ1-1,-,TRBV11-2,14,TGTGCCAGCAGCGCAGGGGGCGCGGACACTGAAGCTTTCTTT,CASSAGGADTEAFF
TRBD2,TRBJ2-3,-,TRBV2,21,TGTGCCAGCAGGGTACCGCGTTCGGGAGGACTAGGGCTTAGTAGCACAGATACGCAGTATTTT,CASRVPRSGGLGLSSTDTQYF
-,TRBJ2-7,-,TRBV15,17,TGTGCCACCAGCAGAGATCCCTGCCAGACGAATTCCTACGAGCAGTACTTC,CATSRDPCQTNSYEQYF
TRBD2,TRBJ2-5,-,TRBV19,16,TGTGCCAGTTCAGTAGCAAGCGGGAGGGTACAAGAGACCCAGTACTTC,CASSVASGRVQETQYF
-,TRBJ2-7,-,TRBV15,13,TGTGCCACCAGGACTTTGGCTCGTTACGAGCAGTACTTC,CATRTLARYEQYF
-,TRBJ2-1,-,TRBV9,18,TGTGCCAGCAGCGTAGAGGGGTCTAGCGAAAACGACTACAATGAGCAGTTCTTC,CASSVEGSSENDYNEQFF
-,TRBJ2-7,-,TRBV5-8,14,TGTGCCAGCAGCTTGCGGTCGAATGCCTACGAGCAGTACTTC,CASSLRSNAYEQYF
TRBD1,TRBJ1-2,-,TRBV6-9,15,TGTGCCAGCAGTATCCGGGACAGATTAAACTATGGCTACACCTTC,CASSIRDRLNYGYTF
-,TRBJ1-2,-,TRBV9,15,TGTGCCAGCAGCTTTCGACAGGAGGAGAACTATGGCTACACCTTC,CASSFRQEENYGYTF
TRBD1,TRBJ2-7,-,TRBV27,13,TGTGCCAGCAGGTGCCAGGGGGCCAACGAGCAGTACTTC,CASRCQGANEQYF
TRBD2,TRBJ2-5,-,TRBV7-7,12,TGTGCCATCGTTGGGGGGGACTCGACCCAGTACTTC,CAIVGGDSTQYF
TRBD1,TRBJ2-7,-,TRBV28,17,TGTGCCAGCAGTCTCCCAATAAGGTCCGGACAGGATTACGAGCAGTACTTC,CASSLPIRSGQDYEQYF
-,TRBJ2-4,-,TRBV30,14,TGTGCCTCCTCGCAGGGGGAGGGCCGAAACATTCAGTACTTC,CASSQGEGRNIQYF
-,TRBJ1-5,-,TRBV27,15,TGTGCCAGCGGAGCTGAGGGGGGGGCCCATCAGCCCCAGCATTTT,CASGAEGGAHQPQHF
-,TRBJ1-2,once,TRBV6-4,13,TGTGCCAGCAGCCAGACGGGGGACTATGGCTACACCTTC,CASSQTGDYGYTF
TRBD1,TRBJ2-7,-,TRBV10-1,16,TGCGCCAGCAGTGAGTCCGGTGGTGACAGGGAATACGAGCAGTACTTC,CASSESGGDREYEQYF
-,TRBJ1-5,-,TRBV21-1,17,TGTGCCAGCAGCACTAGGACAGTTTACTATAGCAATCAGCCCCAGCATTTT,CASSTRTVYYSNQPQHF
TRBD2,TRBJ2-3,-,TRBV19,16,TGTGCCAGTAGTATAGTAAGGGCGGGAGAGCCAGATACGCAGTATTTT,CASSIVRAGEPDTQYF
-,TRBJ1-5,-,TRBV27,14,TGTGCCAGCAGTTTGGGGGGAAGCAATCAGCCCCAGCATTTT,CASSLGGSNQPQHF
-,TRBJ1-4,once,TRBV19,18,TGTGCCAGTAGTATTGGCAGGGTTCCTGGAGACTCTGATGAAAAACTGTTTTTT,CASSIGRVPGDSDEKLFF
-,TRBJ2-3,-,TRBV7-6,17,TGTGCCAGCAGCTTAGCGAGAGACTTGGCATGCACAGATACGCAGTATTTT,CASSLARDLACTDTQYF
-,TRBJ1-2,-,TRBV5-6,13,TGTGCCAGCAGCTGGAGACAGATCTATGGCTACACCTTC,CASSWRQIYGYTF
-,TRBJ1-4,once,TRBV18,16,TGTGCCAGCTCACCACCCAGGGGCAGGGGTAACGAAAAACTGTTTTTT,CASSPPRGRGNEKLFF
TRBD2,TRBJ2-2,-,TRBV11-1,18,TGTGCCAGCAGCTCCAGTCTGATAGCGGGAGGGACCACCGGGGAGCTGTTTTTT,CASSSSLIAGGTTGELFF
TRBD1,TRBJ1-2,-,TRBV6-1,20,TGTGCCAGCAGTGATCTCCGCCGGACAGGGGGCTCAAGCCACCACTATGGCTACACCTTC,CASSDLRRTGGSSHHYGYTF
TRBD1,TRBJ1-5,-,TRBV6-5,15,TGTGCCAGCAGACCGGACAGGGGAATCAATCAGCCCCAGCATTTT,CASRPDRGINQPQHF
-,TRBJ2-5,-,TRBV7-2,17,TGTGCCAGCAGCTCCCGCAACGACGGCGCCAAGTATGTGACCCAGTACTTC,CASSSRNDGAKYVTQYF
-,TRBJ1-4,-,TRBV5-1,13,TGCGCCAGCCACCGGGACGAGTCGCAAAAACTGTTTTTT,CASHRDESQKLFF
-,TRBJ2-7,-,TRBV27,14,TGTGCCAGCGCTTTGGGCAGGGACTCCTACGAGCAGTACTTC,CASALGRDSYEQYF
-,TRBJ2-7,-,TRBV6-5,14,TGTGCCAGCAGTTACCCTGTAGGGCTTAACGAGCAGTACTTC,CASSYPVGLNEQYF
-,TRBJ2-5,-,TRBV11-2,18,TGTGCCAGCAGCTTAGGTCCCCCCCTGGGGGTTCGCCAAGAGACCCAGTACTTC,CASSLGPPLGVRQETQYF
-,TRBJ1-2,-,TRBV20-1,8,TGCAGCCGAAATGGCTACACCTTC,CSRNGYTF
-,TRBJ2-1,-,TRBV7-8,18,TGTGCCAGCAGCTTAGCGGGGCGGGGGCAGAGAGCCTACAATGAGCAGTTCTTC,CASSLAGRGQRAYNEQFF